A selection of T cell receptor beta chains follows, all from one sample in a study of cytomegalovirus exposure and HLA in healthy donors. Sequenced by immunoSEQ multiplex PCR; TCRdb stores in-frame clones only, minus some. The sample has 70,000 to 85,000 clones, about 64% seen once; the top ten hold 5.7%. The material sequenced was PBMCs. Receptor source: a man under 40 in good health and CMV-seropositive. The CDR3 runs from the conserved cysteine through the conserved F or W. Each record gives: clone size, D gene, V gene, J gene, CDR3 length, CDR3 DNA, CDR3 protein. A D gene is named only where the DNA matches it firmly. Only some rows state a clone size, as once, few, many or a class for expanded clones.

.,.,TRBV11-3,TRBJ1-1,16,TGTGCCAGCAGCTTAGATATTCAGGGGATGAACACTGAAGCTTTCTTT,CASSLDIQGMNTEAFF
.,.,TRBV7-2,TRBJ2-3,19,TGTGCCAGCAGCTCCTTACAGGGGGGAGCGGGAGGAGGTGCAGATACGCAGTATTTT,CASSSLQGGAGGGADTQYF
.,TRBD1,TRBV9,TRBJ2-5,16,TGTGCCAGCAGCGTTCGACCCGGGACAGGGAAGGAGACCCAGTACTTC,CASSVRPGTGKETQYF
.,TRBD1,TRBV18,TRBJ1-1,14,TGTGCCAGCTCACCGGGACAGGGAAACACTGAAGCTTTCTTT,CASSPGQGNTEAFF
.,TRBD1,TRBV11-2,TRBJ1-1,16,TGTGCCAGCAGCCCTTGGACAGGGGTCATGAACACTGAAGCTTTCTTT,CASSPWTGVMNTEAFF
.,TRBD1,TRBV6-5,TRBJ1-4,15,TGTGCCAGCAGTTACTCGGGGACAGGGGAGGGAAAACTGTTTTTT,CASSYSGTGEGKLFF
.,.,TRBV4-1,TRBJ1-6,13,TGCGCCAGCAGCCTTTTGACAGGTTCACCCCTCCACTTT,CASSLLTGSPLHF
.,TRBD1,TRBV30,TRBJ1-5,13,TGTGCCTGGAGTGAGACAGGGGTGTCAGCCCAGCATTTT,CAWSETGVSAQHF
.,.,TRBV7-2,TRBJ2-1,14,TGTGCCAGCAGCTTAGGTAGGACTGCCGATGAGCAGTTCTTC,CASSLGRTADEQFF
few,TRBD2,TRBV7-8,TRBJ2-7,14,TGTGCCAGCAGCTTAGGGACTAGCGTCTACGAGCAGTACTTC,CASSLGTSVYEQYF
few,.,TRBV5-4,TRBJ2-3,12,TGTGCCAGCAGCTTACTTCCCGATACGCAGTATTTT,CASSLLPDTQYF
.,TRBD2,TRBV9,TRBJ2-7,16,TGTGCCAGCAGCGTAGGACTAGCGTTTTTTCGTGACGAGCAGTACTTC,CASSVGLAFFRDEQYF
few,TRBD2,TRBV6-4,TRBJ2-1,17,TGTGCCAGCAGTGATACTGAGCGGGGGGAGGGCTACAATGAGCAGTTCTTC,CASSDTERGEGYNEQFF
.,.,TRBV2,TRBJ2-1,15,TGTGCCAGCAAAGGCGTCCAGGGCTCCTACAATGAGCAGTTCTTC,CASKGVQGSYNEQFF
.,.,TRBV6-6,TRBJ1-6,13,TGTGCCACTTTCCTTCGCGACGGGTCACCCCTCCACTTT,CATFLRDGSPLHF
.,.,TRBV30,TRBJ2-7,18,TGTGCCTGGAGTGTATTCCGGTCGGCGGCAGGGCGTACCTACGAGCAGTACTTC,CAWSVFRSAAGRTYEQYF
.,.,TRBV19,TRBJ1-4,16,TGTGCCAGTAGTATAGATATGTCCTCAACTAATGAAAAACTGTCTTTT,CASSIDMSSTNEKLSF
.,TRBD1,TRBV7-9,TRBJ2-3,15,TGTGCCAGCAGCTCGGACAGGGAAGGGGCAGATACGCAGTATTTT,CASSSDREGADTQYF
.,.,TRBV15,TRBJ2-1,16,TGTGCCACCAGCAGGGGCGGAGGGCGCGGTGCCAATGAGCAGTTCTTC,CATSRGGGRGANEQFF
.,TRBD2,TRBV7-9,TRBJ2-7,14,TGTGCCAGCAGCCTTAGCGGGAGTACCTACGAGCAGTACTTC,CASSLSGSTYEQYF
few,TRBD1,TRBV7-9,TRBJ1-1,14,TGTGCCAGCAGCTTGACAGGGCTGAACACTGAAGCTTTCTTT,CASSLTGLNTEAFF
.,TRBD2,TRBV29-1,TRBJ2-7,12,TGCAGCGCCGGGACTAGCGGGGGCGAGCAGTACTTC,CSAGTSGGEQYF
once,.,TRBV6-1,TRBJ2-3,16,TGTGCCAGCAGTGACTGGACACCACCGTTACCAGATACGCAGTATTTT,CASSDWTPPLPDTQYF
.,TRBD2,TRBV23-1,TRBJ2-1,16,TGCGCCAGCAGTCCCACGACTAGCGGGAGAAAAAATGAGCAGTTCTTC,CASSPTTSGRKNEQFF
.,TRBD1,TRBV6-6,TRBJ2-3,14,TGTGCCAGCAGTCCGGGACAGAGCACAGATACGCAGTATTTT,CASSPGQSTDTQYF
.,.,TRBV7-9,TRBJ2-7,12,TGTGCCAGCAGCCGAGGCTCCTACGAGCAGTACTTC,CASSRGSYEQYF
.,.,TRBV5-1,TRBJ2-7,13,TGCGCCAGCAGCTTGGACGGGGGAGCCGAGCAGTACTTC,CASSLDGGAEQYF
once,TRBD2,TRBV18,TRBJ2-5,13,TGTGCCAGCTCGGGGGGGATACAAGAGACCCAGTACTTC,CASSGGIQETQYF
.,.,TRBV6-5,TRBJ2-7,12,TGTGCCAGCAGTTACCCGACAGGCGAGCAGTACTTC,CASSYPTGEQYF
.,TRBD1,TRBV5-1,TRBJ2-3,16,TGCGCCAGCACTAAGGGAGGGGGACAGGGGACAGATACGCAGTATTTT,CASTKGGGQGTDTQYF
.,.,TRBV6-5,TRBJ1-2,14,TGTGCCAGTAGGCCCGGGACTGGGGGCTATGGCTACACCTTC,CASRPGTGGYGYTF
.,TRBD2,TRBV7-2,TRBJ2-7,14,TGTGCCAGCGGTACTAGCGGGATTCGGGGAGAGCAGTACTTC,CASGTSGIRGEQYF
.,TRBD2,TRBV19,TRBJ2-5,12,TGTGCCACAAGCGGGGGGGCTGAGACCCAGTACTTC,CATSGGAETQYF
.,.,TRBV2,TRBJ1-5,14,TGTGCCAGCAATACGCTGGCTAGCAATCAGCCCCAGCATTTT,CASNTLASNQPQHF
.,.,TRBV10-1,TRBJ1-6,14,TGCGCCAGCAGTGAGTACAGCGGTGGATCACCCCTCCACTTT,CASSEYSGGSPLHF
few,.,TRBV5-1,TRBJ1-1,14,TGCGCCACCAAACAGACACCGATGAACACTGAAGCTTTCTTT,CATKQTPMNTEAFF
.,.,TRBV2,TRBJ2-7,15,TGTGCCAGCAGAAGGGGGGGTGGGGGCACCTACGAGCAGTACTTC,CASRRGGGGTYEQYF
few,.,TRBV2,TRBJ1-4,10,TGTGCCAGCAAGGAGGGAAAACTGTTTTTT,CASKEGKLFF
.,.,TRBV29-1,TRBJ1-2,12,TGCAGCGTTGAAGACAGATACTATGGCTACACCTTC,CSVEDRYYGYTF
.,.,TRBV27,TRBJ2-7,14,TGTGCCAGCAGTTACGGTCCAAGCTCCTACGAGCAGTACTTC,CASSYGPSSYEQYF
once,.,TRBV9,TRBJ1-1,15,TGTGCCAGCAGCCCCACGGCCCGGACTAACACTGAAGCTTTCTTT,CASSPTARTNTEAFF
.,.,TRBV9,TRBJ1-4,13,TGTGCCAGCAGCGTTGCAGGTTCTGAAAAACTGTTTTTT,CASSVAGSEKLFF
.,.,TRBV5-1,TRBJ1-1,15,TGCGCCAGCAGCTTGGTAGGGGACTCGGAGGGTGAAGCTTTCTTT,CASSLVGDSEGEAFF
.,TRBD2,TRBV5-4,TRBJ2-7,16,TGTGCCAGCAGCGGCGGGACTAGCGGGACAGCCTACGAGCAGTACTTC,CASSGGTSGTAYEQYF
few,TRBD1,TRBV6-5,TRBJ2-1,15,TGTGCCAGCAGTATTTCCGGGACAGACTACAATGAGCAGTTCTTC,CASSISGTDYNEQFF
.,TRBD1,TRBV29-1,TRBJ2-3,14,TGCAGCGTTGAAGGACAGGGGTACACAGATACGCAGTATTTT,CSVEGQGYTDTQYF
once,.,TRBV2,TRBJ1-5,14,TGTGCCAGCAGTGCATCGGCAGGGCTCCAGCCCCAGCATTTT,CASSASAGLQPQHF
few,TRBD1,TRBV11-3,TRBJ2-2,16,TGTGCCAGCACTTCGCCTCGGGACAGGAACACCGGGGAGCTGTTTTTT,CASTSPRDRNTGELFF